A single sample gave rise to the 10 T cell receptor beta chains below, sequenced in a study of T cell repertoires in cytomegalovirus infection (dated by TCRdb to between 2019 and 2020). TCRdb records Illumina HiSeq 1500 as the sequencer. TCRdb reworked the public reads: Q25 trimming with fastp, MiXCR clone assembly, productive beta chains retained. Every entry covers one CDR3 protein and lists the most common genes and DNA from its rows. This sample has over 100,000 distinct CDR3 sequences in its table, and around 29% of those were observed once. The ten top clones hold roughly 77% of the sample. Antigen specificity for these receptors is unknown. The treatment or condition label here, explained by the study, means: in vitro stimulation with specific CMV peptide epitopes to enrich CMV-specific T cells. The source was CD8+ T cells from cultured PBMCs, collected from culture after CMV antigen stimulation. All receptors come from a human donor in good health (CMV status not recorded). Some clones in this sample may be carry-over from other donors' samples.

This clonotype was detected a few times. The DNA for the CDR3 is TGTGCCAGCAGTGAGAGGAAGGGACCGGGGGTGACCGGGGAGCTGTTTTTT. Translation: CASSERKGPGVTGELFF. The chain recombines TRBV6-1 with TRBJ2-2; possibly TRBD2 for D (6 bases). CDR3 length: 17 residues. In germline, CDR1 is MNHNS, CDR2 SASEGT. The germline V and J ends were trimmed by 3 bases and 5 bases, with 19 bases remaining between them.

CDR3 residues: CASSIFWVTSGANVLTF. CDR3 sequence (DNA): TGTGCCAGTAGTATTTTTTGGGTTACCTCTGGGGCCAACGTCCTGACTTTC. The rearrangement uses TRBV19 and TRBJ2-6; D call uncertain. CDR1 LNHDA and CDR2 SQIVND come from the germline V gene (reference sequence). The V end lost 3 bases, the J end lost 0 bases, and 12 bases lay between the germline ends. The CDR3 runs to 17 residues.

The chain joins TRBV7-8 to TRBJ2-7; TRBD2 is a possible D gene (6 bases). V dropped 5 bases and J dropped 3 bases, with 17 bases sitting between them. The CDR3 consists of 15 residues. Germline CDR1 and CDR2: SGHVS and FQNEAQ. This chain's CDR3 is CASSPGTSPFYEQYF. The CDR3 DNA reads as TGTGCCAGCAGCCCCGGGACTTCCCCATTCTACGAGCAGTACTTC.

For this clonotype: The junction departs from the called germline gene at one end, perhaps through a read error. The gene calls are TRBV4-1 and TRBJ2-5; D might be TRBD2 (5 bases). The CDR3 length is 15 residues. In germline, CDR1 is MGHRA, CDR2 YSYEKL. The CDR3 DNA follows: TGCACCAGCAGCCAAGACACAGAGGGCCAAGAGACCCAGTACTTC. Protein: CTSSQDTEGQETQYF.

The chain links TRBV27 to TRBJ2-7; D not certain. CDR1 MNHEY and CDR2 SMNVEV come from the germline V gene (reference sequence). Trimming stripped 8 bases from V and 4 bases from J, with 6 bases between. The CDR3 spans 10 residues. The CDR3 loop reads CASGLYEQYF. The CDR3 DNA follows: TGTGCCAGCGGATTATACGAGCAGTACTTC.

The chain links TRBV19 to TRBJ2-2; D is possibly TRBD1 (5 bases). V was trimmed by 3 bases and J by 1 base, leaving 6 bases between them. There are 14 residues in the CDR3. CDR1 and CDR2 (germline): LNHDA, SQIVND (reference sequence). The CDR3 sequence: CASSMGQNTGELFF. CDR3 sequence (DNA): TGTGCCAGTAGTATGGGGCAGAACACCGGGGAGCTGTTTTTT.

CDR3 sequence (DNA): TGTGCCAGCAGCTCTGTGACACCGAACACCGGGGAGCTGTTTTTT. Translating gives CASSSVTPNTGELFF. The chain is built from TRBV5-4 and TRBJ2-2; D is uncertain. CDR3 length: 15 residues. Trimming took off 3 bases at V and 0 bases at J, with 9 bases between the two ends. Germline CDR1 reads SGHNT; CDR2 reads YYREEE (reference sequence). The full variable domain, in which reference TRBV5-4 and TRBJ2-2 provide the parts outside the CDR3, is ETGVTQSPTHLIKTRGQQVTLRCSSQSGHNTVSWYQQALGQGPQFIFQYYREEENGRGNFPPRFSGLQFPNYSSELNVNALELDDSALYLCASSSVTPNTGELFFGEGSRLTVL.

The chain couples TRBV10-3 to TRBJ2-2; D is unclear. V was shortened by 0 bases and J by 6 bases, with 8 bases between the two germline ends. Germline-derived CDR1 and CDR2 are ENHRY and SYGVKD. The CDR3 totals 14 residues. The CDR3 DNA sequence: TGTGCCATCAGTGAGTCGAGCGAGTCCGGGGAGCTGTTTTTT. It codes for CAISESSESGELFF.

The V and J genes are TRBV6-6 and TRBJ1-4; TRBD1 might be the D (6 bases). Germline loops: CDR1 MNHNY, CDR2 SVGAGI (reference sequence). V was trimmed by 2 bases and J by 8 bases, leaving 6 bases between them. The CDR3 has 12 amino acids. The CDR3: CASSYGGEKLFF. CDR3 sequence (DNA): TGTGCCAGCAGTTACGGGGGCGAAAAACTGTTTTTT.

The V call is TRBV2, the J call TRBJ1-2; 8 bases line up with TRBD1. CDR3 size: 15 residues. Germline trimming cut 4 bases from V and 6 bases from J; bases unmatched to any gene: 10. Germline values: CDR1 SNHLY, CDR2 FYNNEI. As DNA, the CDR3 is TGTGCCAGCAGTGGTTCCCTCAGGGGGCAGGATGGCTACACCTTC. Its protein product is CASSGSLRGQDGYTF.